Sequencing of this T cell receptor beta chain was carried out in a study of shared clonotypes between healthy human individuals. Study-level findings and limits: Sharing of clonotypes among donors was expected to vary with sequencing depth.

Worth noting for this clone: Antigen specificity is unknown.

Without sorting, samples used 85 million to 95 million PBMCs for genomic DNA. At deep level, the assay was performed. Here immunoSEQ multiplex PCR was the method, and the copy in TCRdb shows in-frame clones only, minus some. This table has 450,000 to 650,000 clones, around 78% appearing once. This receptor was obtained from a middle-aged woman in good health. Some clones in this sample may be carry-over from other donors' samples. The specimen sequenced was PBMCs.

This CDR3 reads CSVRRSANTGELFF. The CDR3 nucleotides read TGCAGCGTCCGCCGGTCCGCGAACACCGGGGAGCTGTTTTTT. The chain recombines TRBV29-1 with TRBJ1-3, with D unresolved. The assigned J gene may be wrong: the sequence end matches TRBJ2-2 better. Germline V CDR1 and CDR2: SQVTM, ANQGSEA. The CDR3 is 14 amino acids.